Included here is one TCR beta chain sequence, with context. The antigen remains undetermined. This sample is part of a study of shared clonotypes between healthy human individuals. Study-wide results and caveats: A handful of donors had roughly 5% of their naive CD4 clonotypes in common.

Replicate PCRs from sorted subsets contained around 200 ng DNA, which is 30,000 to 35,000 T cell genomes. Profiled with immunoSEQ multiplex PCR; TCRdb holds only in-frame clones, not every one. The repertoire has approximately 840,000 clones, roughly 96% of them found once; the top ten carry about 0.25%. Trimming stripped 4 bases from V and 6 bases from J, with 16 bases between. The CDR3 covers 15 residues. Germline V lookup: CDR1 MNHEY, CDR2 SMNVEV (reference sequence). It was CD45RO-negative cells, positively selected for CCR7, that made up naive CD8 cells, with terminally differentiated effector memory CD45RA+ cells excluded. Donors were healthy HIV-negative adults without recent acute infections or vaccinations.

This TCR was recovered from a man aged 25 to 45 in good health. The sample taken for sequencing was naive CD8+ T cells sorted from blood. The V call is TRBV27, the J call TRBJ2-1; the D gene is possibly TRBD1 (5 bases). The CDR3 loop reads CASSSLRGYLNEQFF. Here the CDR3 DNA reads TGTGCCAGCAGTTCCCTAAGGGGCTACCTCAATGAGCAGTTCTTC.